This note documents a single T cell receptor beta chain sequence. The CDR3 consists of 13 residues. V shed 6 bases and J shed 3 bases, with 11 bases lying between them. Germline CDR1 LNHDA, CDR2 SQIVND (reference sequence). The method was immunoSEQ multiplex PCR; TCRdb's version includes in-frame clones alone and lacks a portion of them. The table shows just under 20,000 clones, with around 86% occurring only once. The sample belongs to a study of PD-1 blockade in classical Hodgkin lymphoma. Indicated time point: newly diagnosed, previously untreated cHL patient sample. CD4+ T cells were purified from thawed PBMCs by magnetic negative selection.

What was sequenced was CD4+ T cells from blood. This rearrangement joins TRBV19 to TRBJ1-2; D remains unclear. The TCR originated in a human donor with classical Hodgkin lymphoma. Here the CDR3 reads CASSAPNDYGYTF. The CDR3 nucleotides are TGTGCCAGTAGCGCCCCAAACGACTATGGCTACACCTTC.